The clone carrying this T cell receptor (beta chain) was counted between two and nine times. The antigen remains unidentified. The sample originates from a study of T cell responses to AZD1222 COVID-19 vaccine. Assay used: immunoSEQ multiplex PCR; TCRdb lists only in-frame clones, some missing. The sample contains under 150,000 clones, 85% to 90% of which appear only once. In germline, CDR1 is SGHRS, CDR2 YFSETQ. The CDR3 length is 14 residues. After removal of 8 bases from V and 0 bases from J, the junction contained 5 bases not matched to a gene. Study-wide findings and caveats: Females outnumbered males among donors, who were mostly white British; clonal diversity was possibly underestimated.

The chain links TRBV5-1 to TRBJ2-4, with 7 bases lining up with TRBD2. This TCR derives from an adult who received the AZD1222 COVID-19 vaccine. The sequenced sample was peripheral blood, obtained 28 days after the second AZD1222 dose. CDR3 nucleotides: TGCGCCAGGGGTGGGAGGGGAGCCAAAAACATTCAGTACTTC. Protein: CARGGRGAKNIQYF.